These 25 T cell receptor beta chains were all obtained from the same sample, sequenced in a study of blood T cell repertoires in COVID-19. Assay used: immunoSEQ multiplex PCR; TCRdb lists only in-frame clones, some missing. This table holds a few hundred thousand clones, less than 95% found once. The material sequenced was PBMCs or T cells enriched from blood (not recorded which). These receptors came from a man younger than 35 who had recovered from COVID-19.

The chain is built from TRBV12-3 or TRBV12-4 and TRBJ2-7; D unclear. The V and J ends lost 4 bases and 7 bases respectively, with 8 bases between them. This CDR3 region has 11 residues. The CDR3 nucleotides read TGTGCCAGCAGTTCAGGATGGGAGCAGTACTTC. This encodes CASSSGWEQYF.

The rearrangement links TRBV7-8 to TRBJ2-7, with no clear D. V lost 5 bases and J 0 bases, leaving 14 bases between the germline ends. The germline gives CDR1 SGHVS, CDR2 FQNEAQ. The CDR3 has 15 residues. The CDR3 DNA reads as TGTGCCAGCAGCAAGCGACCAGTAGACTCCTACGAGCAGTACTTC. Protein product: CASSKRPVDSYEQYF.

CDR3: CASSQVQGTEAFF. CDR3 DNA: TGTGCCAGCAGCCAAGTACAGGGGACTGAAGCTTTCTTT. V usage is TRBV3-1 (or the pseudogene TRBV3-2) and J usage is TRBJ1-1; 7 bases map to TRBD1. Unmatched junction bases numbered 1, after V lost 1 base and J lost 5 bases. CDR3 length: 13 residues. Germline assignment: CDR1 LGHDT and CDR2 YNNKEL (reference sequence).

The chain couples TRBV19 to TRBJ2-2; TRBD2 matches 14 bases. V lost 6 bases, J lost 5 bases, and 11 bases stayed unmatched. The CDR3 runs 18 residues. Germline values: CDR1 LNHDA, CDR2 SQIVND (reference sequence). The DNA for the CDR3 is TGTGCCAGTAGCCGGGAAACCTGGACTAGCGGGGGGACCGGGGAGCTGTTTTTT. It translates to CASSRETWTSGGTGELFF.

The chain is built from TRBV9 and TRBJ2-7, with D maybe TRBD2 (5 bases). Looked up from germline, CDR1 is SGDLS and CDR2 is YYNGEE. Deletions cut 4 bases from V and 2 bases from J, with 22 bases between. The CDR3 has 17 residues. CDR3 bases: TGTGCCAGCAGCTCAACCACCGGGAACCCCCTCCCCTACGAGCAGTACTTC. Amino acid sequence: CASSSTTGNPLPYEQYF.

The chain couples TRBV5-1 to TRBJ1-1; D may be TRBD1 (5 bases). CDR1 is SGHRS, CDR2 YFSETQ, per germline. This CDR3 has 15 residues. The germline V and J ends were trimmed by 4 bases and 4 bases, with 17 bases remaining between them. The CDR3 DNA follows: TGCGCCAGCAGCCCCGGACACCTCGGGGGCACTGAAGCTTTCTTT. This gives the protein CASSPGHLGGTEAFF.

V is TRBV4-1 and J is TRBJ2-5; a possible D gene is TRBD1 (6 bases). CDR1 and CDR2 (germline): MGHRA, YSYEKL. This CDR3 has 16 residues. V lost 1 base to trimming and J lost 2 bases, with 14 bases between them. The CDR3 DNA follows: TGCGCCAGCAGCCAAGGCCAACAGGGACGTCAAGAGACCCAGTACTTC. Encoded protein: CASSQGQQGRQETQYF.

The CDR3 DNA sequence: TGTGCCAGCAGCTTGGCAGGGGACGAGCAGTACTTC. Amino acid sequence: CASSLAGDEQYF. The chain couples TRBV5-6 to TRBJ2-7, with a tentative D call TRBD1 (6 bases). V shed 0 bases and J shed 5 bases, with 6 bases lying between them. Germline CDR1 is SGHDT and CDR2 is YYEEEE. The CDR3 consists of 12 residues.

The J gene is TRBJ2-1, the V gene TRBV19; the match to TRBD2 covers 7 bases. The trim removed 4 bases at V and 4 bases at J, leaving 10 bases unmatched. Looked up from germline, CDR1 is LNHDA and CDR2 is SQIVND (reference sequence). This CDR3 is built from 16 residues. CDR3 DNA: TGTGCCAGTAGTACGGTCGTCGGGGGGTATTACAATGAGCAGTTCTTC. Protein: CASSTVVGGYYNEQFF.

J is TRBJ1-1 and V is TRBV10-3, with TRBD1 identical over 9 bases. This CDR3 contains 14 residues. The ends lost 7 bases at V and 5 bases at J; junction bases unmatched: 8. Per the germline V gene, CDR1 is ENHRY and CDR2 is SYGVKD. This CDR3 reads CAITQDRGWTEAFF. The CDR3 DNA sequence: TGTGCCATCACCCAGGACAGGGGATGGACTGAAGCTTTCTTT.

CDR3 region: CASSPRQGNSYEQYF. In DNA, the CDR3 is TGCGCCAGCAGCCCGCGACAGGGCAACTCCTACGAGCAGTACTTC. The V call is TRBV5-1, the J call TRBJ2-7; TRBD1 matches at 7 bases. Germline V gene sequence: CDR1 SGHRS, CDR2 YFSETQ. With 4 bases clipped from V and 0 bases from J, the junction kept 7 bases outside the gene matches. The CDR3 is 15 residues long.

The CDR3 sequence is CASSPFERTMNTEAFF. The CDR3 DNA sequence: TGTGCCAGCTCACCGTTTGAAAGAACTATGAACACTGAAGCTTTCTTT. This chain uses TRBV18 with TRBJ1-1; D ambiguous. From germline, CDR1 is KGHSH and CDR2 LQKENI. This CDR3 spans 16 amino acids. Trimming cost V 3 bases and J 0 bases, with 14 bases left between them.

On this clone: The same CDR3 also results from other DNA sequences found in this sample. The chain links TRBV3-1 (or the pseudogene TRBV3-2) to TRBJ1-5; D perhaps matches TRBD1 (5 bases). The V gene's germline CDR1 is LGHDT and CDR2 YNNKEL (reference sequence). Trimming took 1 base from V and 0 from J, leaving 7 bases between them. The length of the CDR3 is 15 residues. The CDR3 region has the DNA TGTGCCAGCAGCCAAGCAGGGATTAGCAATCAGCCCCAGCATTTT. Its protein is CASSQAGISNQPQHF.

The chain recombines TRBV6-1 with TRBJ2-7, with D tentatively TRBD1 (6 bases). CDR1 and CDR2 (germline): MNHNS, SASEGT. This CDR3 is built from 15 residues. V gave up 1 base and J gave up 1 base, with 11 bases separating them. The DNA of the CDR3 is TGTGCCAGCAGTGAAGGCTCGGGACAATCCTACGAGCAGTACTTC. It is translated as CASSEGSGQSYEQYF.

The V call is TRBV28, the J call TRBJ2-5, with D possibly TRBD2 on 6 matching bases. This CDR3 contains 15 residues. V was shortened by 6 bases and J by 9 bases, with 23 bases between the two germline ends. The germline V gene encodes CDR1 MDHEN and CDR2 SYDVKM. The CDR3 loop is CASSPTGDRWVAQYF. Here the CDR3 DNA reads TGTGCCAGCAGCCCGACGGGGGATAGATGGGTGGCCCAGTACTTC.

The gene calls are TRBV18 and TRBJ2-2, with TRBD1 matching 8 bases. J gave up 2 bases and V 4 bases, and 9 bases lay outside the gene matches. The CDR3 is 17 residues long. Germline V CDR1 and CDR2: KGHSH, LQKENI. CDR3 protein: CASSLYAGTGNTGELFF. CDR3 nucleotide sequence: TGTGCCAGCTCACTTTATGCCGGGACAGGAAACACCGGGGAGCTGTTTTTT.

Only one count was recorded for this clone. The CDR3 DNA reads TGTGCCAGCAGCCTCCTGGGAGGGCAGGGGCAAAGGGAGACCCAGTACTTC. It encodes CASSLLGGQGQRETQYF. V usage is TRBV7-9 and J usage is TRBJ2-5; D possibly corresponds to TRBD2 (7 bases). V was clipped by 5 bases and J by 5 bases, with 24 bases between them. This CDR3 has 17 amino acids. Germline CDR1 SEHNR, CDR2 FQNEAQ (reference sequence).

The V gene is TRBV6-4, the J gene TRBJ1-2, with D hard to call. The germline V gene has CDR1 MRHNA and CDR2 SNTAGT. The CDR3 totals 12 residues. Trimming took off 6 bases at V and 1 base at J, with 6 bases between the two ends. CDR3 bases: TGTGCCAGCAGGGACCGTAACTATGGCTACACCTTC. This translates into CASRDRNYGYTF.

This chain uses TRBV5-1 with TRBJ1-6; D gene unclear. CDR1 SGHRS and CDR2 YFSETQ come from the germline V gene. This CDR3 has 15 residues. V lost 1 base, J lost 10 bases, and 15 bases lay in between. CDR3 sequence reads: CASSLSGTGNSPLHF. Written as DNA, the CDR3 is TGCGCCAGCAGCTTGTCAGGAACTGGAAACTCACCCCTCCACTTT.

CDR3 protein: CASTSRGGNEKLFF. DNA of the CDR3: TGCGCCAGCACCTCGCGGGGGGGTAATGAAAAACTGTTTTTT. The V gene is TRBV5-1, the J gene TRBJ1-4; TRBD1 is a possible D gene (5 bases). Germline lookup yields CDR1 SGHRS and CDR2 YFSETQ. The CDR3 is made up of 14 amino acids. The V and J ends lost 6 bases and 4 bases respectively, with 13 bases between them. Full variable domain (rest looked up from reference TRBV5-1 and TRBJ1-4): KAGVTQTPRYLIKTRGQQVTLSCSPISGHRSVSWYQQTPGQGLQFLFEYFSETQRNKGNFPGRFSGRQFSNSRSEMNVSTLELGDSALYLCASTSRGGNEKLFFGSGTQLSVL.

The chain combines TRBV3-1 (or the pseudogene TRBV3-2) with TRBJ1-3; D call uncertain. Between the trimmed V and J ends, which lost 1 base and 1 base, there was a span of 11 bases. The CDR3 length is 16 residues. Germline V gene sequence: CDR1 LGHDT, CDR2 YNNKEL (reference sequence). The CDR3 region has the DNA TGTGCCAGCAGCCAAGCTCACAGAGCTTCTGGAAACACCATATATTTT. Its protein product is CASSQAHRASGNTIYF.

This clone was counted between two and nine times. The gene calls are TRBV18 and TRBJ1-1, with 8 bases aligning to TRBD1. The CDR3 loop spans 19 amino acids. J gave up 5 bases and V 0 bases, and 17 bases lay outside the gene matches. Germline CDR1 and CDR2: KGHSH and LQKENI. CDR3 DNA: TGTGCCAGCTCACCACCGTCAATCAACAGGGGGAGAGGCGGGACTGAAGCTTTCTTT. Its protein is CASSPPSINRGRGGTEAFF.

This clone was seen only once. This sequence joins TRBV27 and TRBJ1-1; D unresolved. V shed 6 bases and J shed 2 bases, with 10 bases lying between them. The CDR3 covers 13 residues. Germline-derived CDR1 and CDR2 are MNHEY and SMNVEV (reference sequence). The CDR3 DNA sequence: TGTGCCAGCAGGCTAAACGTTAACACTGAAGCTTTCTTT. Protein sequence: CASRLNVNTEAFF.

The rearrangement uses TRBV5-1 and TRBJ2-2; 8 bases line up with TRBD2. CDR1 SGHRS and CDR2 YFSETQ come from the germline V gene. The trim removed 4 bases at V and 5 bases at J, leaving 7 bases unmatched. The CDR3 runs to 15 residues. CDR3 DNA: TGCGCCAGCAGCCCGACTAGCGAGGAGACCGGGGAGCTGTTTTTT. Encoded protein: CASSPTSEETGELFF.

The CDR3 DNA reads TGTGCCTGGAGTGTAACACAGGGGAATGAGCAGTTCTTC. Amino acids: CAWSVTQGNEQFF. The V gene is TRBV30, the J gene TRBJ2-1, with 7 bases aligning to TRBD1. Trimming took 0 bases from V and 7 from J; bases not matched to a gene: 3. The CDR3 covers 13 residues. The germline gives CDR1 GTSNPN, CDR2 SVGIG (reference sequence).